The clone carrying this T cell receptor (beta chain) has ten or more counts. The J segment lost 5 bases and the V segment lost 4 bases, leaving 4 bases of the junction unmatched. The CDR3 totals 14 residues. Researchers used genomic DNA as the template to profile TCR beta VDJ and CDR3. Each CDR3 protein is one row after TCRdb ran MiXCR on the reads. The sample lists fewer than 250,000 distinct CDR3 sequences, around 45% occurring once. The sample belongs to a study of CD8+CD57+ T cells in acquired aplastic anemia. All patients picked for sequencing had shown, by flow cytometry, an expansion of CD8+CD57+ cells.

The material sequenced was sorted CD4+, CD8+, or CD8+CD57+ T cells (not recorded which) from PBMCs. The chain couples TRBV12-3 or TRBV12-4 to TRBJ1-5, with 8 bases fitting TRBD1. The sequence was collected from a human donor with aplastic anemia. Here the CDR3 reads CASSSQGAHQPQHF. The CDR3 DNA reads TGTGCCAGCAGTTCCCAGGGGGCGCATCAGCCCCAGCATTTT.